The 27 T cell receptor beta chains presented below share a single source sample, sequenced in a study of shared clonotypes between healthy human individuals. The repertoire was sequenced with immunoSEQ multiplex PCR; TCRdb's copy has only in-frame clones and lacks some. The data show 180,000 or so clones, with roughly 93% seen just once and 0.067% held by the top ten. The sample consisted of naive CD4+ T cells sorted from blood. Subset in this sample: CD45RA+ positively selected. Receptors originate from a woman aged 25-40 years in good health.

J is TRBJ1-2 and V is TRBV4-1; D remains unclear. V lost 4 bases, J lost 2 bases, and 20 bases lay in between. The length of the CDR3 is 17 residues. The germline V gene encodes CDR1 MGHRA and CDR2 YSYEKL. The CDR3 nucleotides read TGCGCCAGCAGCCGGCGAGAAACGGACGGCGCCAACTATGGCTACACCTTC. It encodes CASSRRETDGANYGYTF.

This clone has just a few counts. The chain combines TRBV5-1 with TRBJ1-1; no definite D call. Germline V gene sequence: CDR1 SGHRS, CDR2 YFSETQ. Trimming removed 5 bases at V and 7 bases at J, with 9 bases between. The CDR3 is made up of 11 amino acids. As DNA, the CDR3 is TGCGCCAGCAGGGCCCGGGTTGAAGCTTTCTTT. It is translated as CASRARVEAFF.

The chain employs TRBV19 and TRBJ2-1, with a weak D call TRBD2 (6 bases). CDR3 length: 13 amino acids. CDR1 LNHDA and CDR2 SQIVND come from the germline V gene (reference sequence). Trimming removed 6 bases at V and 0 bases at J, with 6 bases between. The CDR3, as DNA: TGTGCCAGTAGCGGGAGCTCCTACAATGAGCAGTTCTTC. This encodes CASSGSSYNEQFF. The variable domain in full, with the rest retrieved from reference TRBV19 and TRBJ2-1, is DGGITQSPKYLFRKEGQNVTLSCEQNLNHDAMYWYRQDPGQGLRLIYYSQIVNDFQKGDIAEGYSVSREKKESFPLTVTSAQKNPTAFYLCASSGSSYNEQFFGPGTRLTVL.

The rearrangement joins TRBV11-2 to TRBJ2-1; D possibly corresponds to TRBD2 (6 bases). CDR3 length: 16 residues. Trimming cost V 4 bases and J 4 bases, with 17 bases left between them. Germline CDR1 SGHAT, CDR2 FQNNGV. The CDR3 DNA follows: TGTGCCAGCAGCTCAAACGGGGGTTTGATGTACAATGAGCAGTTCTTC. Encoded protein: CASSSNGGLMYNEQFF.

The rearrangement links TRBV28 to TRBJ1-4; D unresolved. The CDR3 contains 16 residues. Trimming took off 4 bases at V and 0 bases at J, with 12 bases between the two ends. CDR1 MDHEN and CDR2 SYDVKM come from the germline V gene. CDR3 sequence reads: CASSSPRSATNEKLFF. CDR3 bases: TGTGCCAGCAGTTCCCCTCGGTCTGCAACTAATGAAAAACTGTTTTTT.

Here the CDR3 DNA reads TGCGCCAGCAGCTTGGCGGGCGGCGCCTACGAGCAGTACTTC. Translation gives CASSLAGGAYEQYF. This chain links TRBV5-1 with TRBJ2-7; D gene unclear. The germline gives CDR1 SGHRS, CDR2 YFSETQ. This CDR3 spans 14 amino acids. Trimming stripped 0 bases from V and 2 bases from J, with 9 bases between.

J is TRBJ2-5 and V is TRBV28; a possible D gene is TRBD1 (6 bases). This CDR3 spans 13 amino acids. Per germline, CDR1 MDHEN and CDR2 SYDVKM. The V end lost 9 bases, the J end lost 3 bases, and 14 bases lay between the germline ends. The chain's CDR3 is CASLGAGEETQYF. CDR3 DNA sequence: TGTGCCAGTTTAGGGGCAGGGGAAGAGACCCAGTACTTC. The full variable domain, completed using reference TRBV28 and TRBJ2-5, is DVKVTQSSRYLVKRTGEKVFLECVQDMDHENMFWYRQDPGLGLRLIYFSYDVKMKEKGDIPEGYSVSREKKERFSLILESASTNQTSMYLCASLGAGEETQYFGPGTRLLVL.

The CDR3 region has the DNA TGTGCCAGCAGCCAGTGGTCGCTAGCGGGGACCCAAGAGACCCAGTACTTC. As protein: CASSQWSLAGTQETQYF. The gene calls are TRBV14 and TRBJ2-5, with 9 positions matching TRBD2. The CDR3 consists of 17 residues. Germline values: CDR1 SGHDN, CDR2 FVKESK. V gave up 3 bases and J gave up 1 base; unmatched junction bases: 9. Supplemented by reference TRBV14 and TRBJ2-5, the full variable domain reads EAGVTQFPSHSVIEKGQTVTLRCDPISGHDNLYWYRRVMGKEIKFLLHFVKESKQDESGMPNNRFLAERTGGTYSTLKVQPAELEDSGVYFCASSQWSLAGTQETQYFGPGTRLLVL.

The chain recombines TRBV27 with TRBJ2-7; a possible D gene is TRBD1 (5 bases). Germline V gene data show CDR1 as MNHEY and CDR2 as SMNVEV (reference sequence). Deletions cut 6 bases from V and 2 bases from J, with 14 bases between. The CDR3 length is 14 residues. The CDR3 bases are TGTGCCAGCAGACGACAGCTTTTGACCTACGAGCAGTACTTC. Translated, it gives CASRRQLLTYEQYF.

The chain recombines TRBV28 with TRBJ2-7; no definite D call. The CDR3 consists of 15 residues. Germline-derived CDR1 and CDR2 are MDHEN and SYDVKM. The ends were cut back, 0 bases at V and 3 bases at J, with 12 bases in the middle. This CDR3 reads CASSLWDGDNYEQYF. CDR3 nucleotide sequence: TGTGCCAGCAGTTTATGGGACGGTGATAACTACGAGCAGTACTTC.

The CDR3 sequence: CASRANMGDRSYEQYF. CDR3 bases: TGTGCCAGCAGAGCCAACATGGGGGACCGATCCTACGAGCAGTACTTC. The rearrangement links TRBV28 to TRBJ2-5; D is possibly TRBD1 or TRBD2 (5 bases each). The end of the DNA fits TRBJ2-7 better, so the J call may be wrong. CDR1 MDHEN and CDR2 SYDVKM come from the germline V gene. The CDR3 is 16 amino acids.

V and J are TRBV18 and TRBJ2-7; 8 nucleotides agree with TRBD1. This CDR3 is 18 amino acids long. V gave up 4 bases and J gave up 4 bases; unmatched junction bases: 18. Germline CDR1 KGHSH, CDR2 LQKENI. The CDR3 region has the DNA TGTGCCAGCTCACTGGTTAGGGCCAGGGGGCCCACCGCTTACGAGCAGTACTTC. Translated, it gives CASSLVRARGPTAYEQYF.

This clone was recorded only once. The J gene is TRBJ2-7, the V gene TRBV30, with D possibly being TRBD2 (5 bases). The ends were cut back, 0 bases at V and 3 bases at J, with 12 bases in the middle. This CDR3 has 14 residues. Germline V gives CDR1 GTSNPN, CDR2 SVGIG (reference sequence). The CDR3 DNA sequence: TGTGCCTGGAGTGTAACGGGAACCGACTACGAGCAGTACTTC. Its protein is CAWSVTGTDYEQYF.

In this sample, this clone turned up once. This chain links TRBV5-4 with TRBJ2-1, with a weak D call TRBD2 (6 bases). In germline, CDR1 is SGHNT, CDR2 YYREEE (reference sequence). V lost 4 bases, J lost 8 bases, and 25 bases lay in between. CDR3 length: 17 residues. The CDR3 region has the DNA TGTGCCAGCAGCCCCACGGGTGGCGGAGGGCCTATATATGAGCAGTTCTTC. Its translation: CASSPTGGGGPIYEQFF.

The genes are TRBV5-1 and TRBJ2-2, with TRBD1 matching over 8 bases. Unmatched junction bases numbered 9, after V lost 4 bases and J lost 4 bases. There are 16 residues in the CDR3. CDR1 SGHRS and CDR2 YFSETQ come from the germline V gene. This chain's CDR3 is CASSTRPGTGTGELFF. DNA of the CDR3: TGCGCCAGCAGCACACGCCCCGGGACAGGCACCGGGGAGCTGTTTTTT.

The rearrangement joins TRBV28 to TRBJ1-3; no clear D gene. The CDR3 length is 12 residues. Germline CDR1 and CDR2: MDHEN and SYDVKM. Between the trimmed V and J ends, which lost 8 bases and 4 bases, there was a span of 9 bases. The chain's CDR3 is CASEQTGNTIYF. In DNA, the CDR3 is TGTGCCAGCGAGCAAACGGGAAACACCATATATTTT.

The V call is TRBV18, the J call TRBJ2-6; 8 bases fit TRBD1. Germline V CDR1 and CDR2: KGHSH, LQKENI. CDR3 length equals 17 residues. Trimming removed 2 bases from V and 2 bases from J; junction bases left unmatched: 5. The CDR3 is CASSPWTGKAGANVLTF. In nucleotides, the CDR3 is TGTGCCAGCTCACCATGGACAGGGAAAGCTGGGGCCAACGTCCTGACTTTC.

In nucleotides, the CDR3 is TGTGCCAGCAGTGACCCTGGATTCGGCTATGGCTACACCTTC. Amino acids: CASSDPGFGYGYTF. The chain is built from TRBV6-1 and TRBJ1-2; D is uncertain. The CDR3 consists of 14 residues. From germline, CDR1 is MNHNS and CDR2 SASEGT. Deletions cut 3 bases from V and 4 bases from J, with 12 bases between.

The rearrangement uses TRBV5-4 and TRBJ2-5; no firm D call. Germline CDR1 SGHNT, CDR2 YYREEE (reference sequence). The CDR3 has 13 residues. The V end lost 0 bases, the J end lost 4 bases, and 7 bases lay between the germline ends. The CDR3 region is CASSLEGGETQYF. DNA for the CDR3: TGTGCCAGCAGCTTGGAGGGTGGAGAGACCCAGTACTTC.

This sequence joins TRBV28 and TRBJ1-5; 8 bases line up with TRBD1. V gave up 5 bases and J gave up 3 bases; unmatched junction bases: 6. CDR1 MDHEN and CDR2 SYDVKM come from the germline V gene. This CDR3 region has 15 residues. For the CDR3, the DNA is TGTGCCAGCAGTATCAGGGGGCGAATCAATCAGCCCCAGCATTTT. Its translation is CASSIRGRINQPQHF.

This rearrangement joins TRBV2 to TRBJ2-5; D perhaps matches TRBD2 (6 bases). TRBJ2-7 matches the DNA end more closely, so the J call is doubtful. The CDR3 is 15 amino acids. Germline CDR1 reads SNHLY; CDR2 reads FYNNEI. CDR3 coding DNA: TGTGCCAGCAGGGGGGGTGGTGGACAAACCTACGAGCAGTACTTC. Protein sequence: CASRGGGGQTYEQYF.

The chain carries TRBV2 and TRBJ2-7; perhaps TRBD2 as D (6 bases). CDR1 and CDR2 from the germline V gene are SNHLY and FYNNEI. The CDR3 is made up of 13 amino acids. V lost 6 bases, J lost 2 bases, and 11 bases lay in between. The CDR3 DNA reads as TGTGCCAGCAGGGGGGACTCTACCTACGAGCAGTACTTC. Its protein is CASRGDSTYEQYF.

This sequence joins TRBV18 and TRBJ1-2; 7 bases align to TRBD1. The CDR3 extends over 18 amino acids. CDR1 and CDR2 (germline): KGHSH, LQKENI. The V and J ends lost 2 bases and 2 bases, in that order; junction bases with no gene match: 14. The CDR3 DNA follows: TGTGCCAGCTCACCAAGTAATGCCCAGGGGGTCGGGAACTATGGCTACACCTTC. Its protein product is CASSPSNAQGVGNYGYTF. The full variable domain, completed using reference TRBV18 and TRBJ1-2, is NAGVMQNPRHLVRRRGQEARLRCSPMKGHSHVYWYRQLPEEGLKFMVYLQKENIIDESGMPKERFSAEFPKEGPSILRIQQVVRGDSAAYFCASSPSNAQGVGNYGYTFGSGTRLTVV.

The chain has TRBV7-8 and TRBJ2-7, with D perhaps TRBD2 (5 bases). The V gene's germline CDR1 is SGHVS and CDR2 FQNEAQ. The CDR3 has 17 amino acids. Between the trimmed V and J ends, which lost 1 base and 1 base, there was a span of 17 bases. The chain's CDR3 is CASSLVGGGLTSYEQYF. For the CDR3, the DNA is TGTGCCAGCAGCTTAGTAGGTGGCGGGCTAACTTCCTACGAGCAGTACTTC. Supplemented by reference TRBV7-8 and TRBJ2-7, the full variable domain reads GAGVSQSPRYKVAKRGQDVALRCDPISGHVSLFWYQQALGQGPEFLTYFQNEAQLDKSGLPSDRFFAERPEGSVSTLKIQRTQQEDSAVYLCASSLVGGGLTSYEQYFGPGTRLTVT.

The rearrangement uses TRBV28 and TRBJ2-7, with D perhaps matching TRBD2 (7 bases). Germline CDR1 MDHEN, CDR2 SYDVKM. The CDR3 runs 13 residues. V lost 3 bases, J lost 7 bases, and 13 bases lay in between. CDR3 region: CASSLYGGREQYF. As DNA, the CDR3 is TGTGCCAGCAGTTTGTACGGGGGGCGGGAGCAGTACTTC.

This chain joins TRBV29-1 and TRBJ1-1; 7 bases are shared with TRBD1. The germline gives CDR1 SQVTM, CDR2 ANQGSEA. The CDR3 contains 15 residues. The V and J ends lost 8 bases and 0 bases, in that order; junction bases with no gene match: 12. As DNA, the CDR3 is TGCAGCTCCACGGCGACAGGGACTTTGAACACTGAAGCTTTCTTT. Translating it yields CSSTATGTLNTEAFF.

The CDR3 loop is CASSLTGYRQPQHF. As DNA, the CDR3 is TGTGCCAGCAGTTTGACAGGGTACCGTCAGCCCCAGCATTTT. The chain has TRBV28 and TRBJ1-5; 7 bases are shared with TRBD1. V lost 3 bases and J lost 6; bases outside the gene matches: 5. The CDR3 has 14 residues. CDR1 is MDHEN and CDR2 is SYDVKM in the germline V gene.